These T cell receptor beta chains were read from a single sample in a study of T cell changes during pregnancy in multiple sclerosis. TCRdb's table, derived via immunoSEQ multiplex PCR, lists solely in-frame clones and lacks some. The repertoire includes over 90,000 clones, 90% of them detected once, and around 0.8% sits in the top ten. The sample consisted of peripheral blood, taken in the second trimester of pregnancy. The receptors shown here come from a female donor in good health, enrolled as a control in a pregnancy study. CDR3s leave out the opening cysteine and the closing phenylalanine or tryptophan. The size entry is marked missing in some rows and otherwise reads once, few, many or a size class.

TRBJ2-5	TRBV28	NA	ASSFVSGKETQY
TRBJ2-5	TRBV6-1	NA	ASSELNIQETQY
TRBJ1-1	TRBV18	NA	ASSPRTTNTEAF
TRBJ1-5	TRBV19	NA	ASHRGNNQPQH
TRBJ2-7	TRBV27	NA	ASRDRTYEQY
TRBJ2-6	TRBV5-4	NA	ASSLGPGYRSGANVLT
TRBJ2-1	TRBV4-2	NA	ASSPDASGGYNEQF
TRBJ1-2	TRBV7-2	NA	ASSLRDRAYYGYT
TRBJ1-2	TRBV5-1	NA	ASSLAYGRRAVGYT
TRBJ1-1	TRBV5-4	NA	ASSLQGAVTEAF
TRBJ2-3	TRBV7-6	NA	ASSLAMTSWGGDTQY
TRBJ1-2	TRBV28	NA	ASSLRTGYYGYT
TRBJ1-2	TRBV2	NA	ASTRQAAIDYGYT
TRBJ2-3	TRBV30	NA	AWSFFLEGTDTQY
TRBJ2-2	TRBV6-4	NA	ASSDTPGTGELF
TRBJ1-2	TRBV5-1	NA	ASSSFGMQPGPSSRDGYT
TRBJ1-1	TRBV11-3	few	ASSPGQANTEAF
TRBJ1-2	TRBV5-1	NA	ASSLAGTPSGYGYT
TRBJ1-6	TRBV6-1	NA	ASSEGHGVARFNSPLH
TRBJ1-5	TRBV6-1	NA	ATTRTGTQNQPQH
TRBJ1-2	TRBV11-2	NA	ASSLVGTGGGGYT
TRBJ2-1	TRBV7-2	NA	ASSAGVSGLLGEQF